The clone carrying this T cell receptor beta chain turned up a few times. What it recognizes is unknown. This sample was taken from a study of blood T cells in healthy people across ages. Looking at the study overall: About one barcoded beta molecule was captured per two T cells (by template switching).

A second roughly 6 to 11 cycle PCR used barcoded and J-beta primers. MiXCR, applied by TCRdb to the 5' RACE reads, yields one record per CDR3 protein. Of 1.5 million or so distinct CDR3 sequences listed, around 39% are singletons. The V gene end was trimmed by 1 base and the J gene end by 8 bases; junction bases not matched to a gene: 5. CDR1 LGHDT and CDR2 YNNKEL come from the germline V gene (reference sequence). CDR3 length: 16 amino acids. Study observations and caveats: Investigators treated diversity estimates from one million T cells as underestimates.

Sequences were obtained from blood. The origin of this receptor is a woman aged 18-35 years in good health. V gene TRBV3-1 combines with J gene TRBJ2-3; TRBD2 matches at 14 bases. CDR3 sequence (DNA): TGTGCCAGCAGCCAAGGGACTAGCGGGAGGCTTGGTACGCAGTATTTT. As protein: CASSQGTSGRLGTQYF.